The 28 T cell receptor beta chains listed next were all sequenced from one sample in a study of sequential checkpoint blockade in melanoma. Regarding treatment: randomized to nivolumab then ipilimumab (arm A) or the reverse (arm B). TCRdb keeps only in-frame clones here, not all; method: immunoSEQ multiplex PCR. The table lists some 30,000 clones, approximately 86% of them singletons. This sample comprised CD8+ T cells sorted from blood (inferred from file names), obtained from a patient given nivolumab and ipilimumab in sequence. These receptors were collected from a human donor with melanoma.

The V call is TRBV28, the J call TRBJ2-7; unclear D gene. V lost 3 bases and J lost 0, with 9 bases in between. The CDR3 covers 14 residues. The germline V gene encodes CDR1 MDHEN and CDR2 SYDVKM. The CDR3 DNA reads TGTGCCAGCAGTTTCGATTGGAGCTCCTACGAGCAGTACTTC. Amino acids: CASSFDWSSYEQYF.

The V gene is TRBV27, the J gene TRBJ2-7; no clear D. Trimming stripped 4 bases from V and 6 bases from J, with 13 bases between. CDR1 is MNHEY, CDR2 SMNVEV, per germline (reference sequence). The CDR3 has 13 residues. The CDR3 region is CASSWAALSEQYF. For the CDR3, the DNA is TGTGCCAGCAGTTGGGCAGCCCTGAGCGAGCAGTACTTC.

This chain connects TRBV30 to TRBJ2-1, with 7 bases matching TRBD2. Germline loops: CDR1 GTSNPN, CDR2 SVGIG (reference sequence). The CDR3 runs to 15 residues. The J segment lost 7 bases and the V segment lost 6 bases, leaving 15 bases of the junction unmatched. The CDR3 loop reads CACLLGEGRGNEQFF. The CDR3, as DNA: TGTGCCTGCCTATTGGGGGAGGGTAGGGGAAATGAGCAGTTCTTC.

The chain has TRBV27 and TRBJ1-5; D not resolved. Deletions cut 8 bases from V and 1 base from J, with 18 bases between. CDR1 is MNHEY, CDR2 SMNVEV, per germline (reference sequence). This CDR3 region has 16 residues. CDR3 nucleotides: TGTGCCAGCGCAACCTCTCAAGGAGGGAGCAATCAGCCCCAGCATTTT. It codes for CASATSQGGSNQPQHF.

This sequence joins TRBV29-1 and TRBJ2-1; D ambiguous. V shed 4 bases and J shed 8 bases, with 12 bases lying between them. The CDR3 is made up of 12 amino acids. Looked up from germline, CDR1 is SQVTM and CDR2 is ANQGSEA. The CDR3 protein is CSVVLGSYEQFF. In nucleotides, the CDR3 is TGCAGCGTTGTGCTAGGTTCATATGAGCAGTTCTTC.

This sequence joins TRBV7-9 and TRBJ2-7; TRBD1 matches at 8 bases. Germline V gives CDR1 SEHNR, CDR2 FQNEAQ (reference sequence). This CDR3 is built from 17 residues. The J segment lost 0 bases and the V segment lost 5 bases, leaving 12 bases of the junction unmatched. Written as DNA, the CDR3 is TGTGCCAGCAGCCCAACTGCCTTCAGGGGGCCCTCCTACGAGCAGTACTTC. Its translation: CASSPTAFRGPSYEQYF.

The chain combines TRBV5-1 with TRBJ2-3; perhaps TRBD2 as D (5 bases). V lost 3 bases to trimming and J lost 2 bases, with 19 bases between them. The CDR3 consists of 17 residues. CDR1 and CDR2 (germline): SGHRS, YFSETQ. CDR3 residues: CASSSPLLGEITDTQYF. The DNA of the CDR3 is TGCGCCAGCAGCTCCCCCCTTCTGGGAGAGATCACAGATACGCAGTATTTT.

Ten or more counts support this clone. The chain links TRBV28 to TRBJ1-4; possibly TRBD1 for D (6 bases). The germline V gene encodes CDR1 MDHEN and CDR2 SYDVKM. The CDR3 is 15 residues long. The germline V and J ends were trimmed by 1 base and 8 bases, with 14 bases remaining between them. The CDR3 region is CASSLFRGAVEKLFF. The CDR3 nucleotides read TGTGCCAGCAGTTTATTTCGGGGGGCAGTAGAAAAACTGTTTTTT.

The rearrangement joins TRBV7-9 to TRBJ2-7; a possible D gene is TRBD1 (5 bases). Germline CDR1 is SEHNR and CDR2 is FQNEAQ (reference sequence). The CDR3 loop spans 15 amino acids. V was shortened by 3 bases and J by 7 bases, with 19 bases between the two germline ends. The CDR3 region is CASSLVDPGLGEQYF. As DNA, the CDR3 is TGTGCCAGCAGCTTGGTCGATCCAGGGTTGGGGGAGCAGTACTTC.

The rearrangement links TRBV4-1 to TRBJ1-2; D gene uncertain. The V gene lost 1 base and the J gene lost 0 bases, with 12 bases spanning the gap. This CDR3 comprises 16 residues. Germline V lookup: CDR1 MGHRA, CDR2 YSYEKL. The CDR3 loop is CASSQVGDRPNYGYTF. CDR3 bases: TGCGCCAGCAGCCAAGTAGGAGACCGACCTAACTATGGCTACACCTTC.

This sequence joins TRBV30 and TRBJ2-7; D call uncertain. V was clipped by 3 bases and J by 4 bases, with 19 bases between them. This CDR3 region has 15 residues. Germline loops: CDR1 GTSNPN, CDR2 SVGIG (reference sequence). This CDR3 is CAWSSLGLRRYEQYF. The CDR3 nucleotides read TGTGCCTGGAGCTCCTTGGGCCTCCGTAGGTACGAGCAGTACTTC. The whole variable domain, remainder taken from reference TRBV30 and TRBJ2-7, is SQTIHQWPATLVQPVGSPLSLECTVEGTSNPNLYWYRQAAGRGLQLLFYSVGIGQISSEVPQNLSASRPQDRQFILSSKKLLLSDSGFYLCAWSSLGLRRYEQYFGPGTRLTVT.

The chain carries TRBV13 and TRBJ1-5; D is ambiguous. The CDR3 totals 14 residues. The germline V gene has CDR1 PRHDT and CDR2 FYEKMQ (reference sequence). The V end was cut by 4 bases, the J end by 0 bases, with 7 bases between. CDR3 DNA: TGTGCCAGCAGCTCCGGGTATAGCAATCAGCCCCAGCATTTT. Translating it yields CASSSGYSNQPQHF.

The chain couples TRBV19 to TRBJ2-2; weak D call: TRBD1 (6 bases). The CDR3 extends over 15 amino acids. V was clipped by 6 bases and J by 3 bases, with 14 bases between them. Germline V gene data show CDR1 as LNHDA and CDR2 as SQIVND (reference sequence). The CDR3 spells CASSNRALDTGELFF. The CDR3 region has the DNA TGTGCCAGTAGCAACAGGGCTCTGGACACCGGGGAGCTGTTTTTT.

The rearrangement joins TRBV9 to TRBJ2-3, with TRBD2 matching over 12 bases. This CDR3 has 14 amino acids. The junction had 0 bases not matched to a gene; V was cut back by 3 bases and J by 4 bases. Germline CDR1 and CDR2: SGDLS and YYNGEE. CDR3 region: CASSASGGADTQYF. The CDR3 coding sequence is TGTGCCAGCAGCGCTAGCGGGGGGGCAGATACGCAGTATTTT. The full variable domain, completed using reference TRBV9 and TRBJ2-3, is DSGVTQTPKHLITATGQRVTLRCSPRSGDLSVYWYQQSLDQGLQFLIQYYNGEERAKGNILERFSAQQFPDLHSELNLSSLELGDSALYFCASSASGGADTQYFGPGTRLTVL.

This chain joins TRBV25-1 and TRBJ1-2, with D unclear. V was cut by 1 base and J by 4 bases, with 13 bases left in between. CDR1 and CDR2 (germline): MGHDK, SYGVNS. The CDR3 sequence is 15 residues long. CDR3: CASSELRGGSYGYTF. In DNA form, the CDR3 reads TGTGCCAGCAGTGAATTGCGAGGAGGCAGCTATGGCTACACCTTC.

The V and J genes are TRBV10-3 and TRBJ2-7, with TRBD1 as a possible D gene (6 bases). The CDR3 consists of 16 residues. The V end lost 1 base, the J end lost 1 base, and 14 bases lay between the germline ends. Germline lookup yields CDR1 ENHRY and CDR2 SYGVKD. The CDR3 DNA sequence: TGTGCCATCAGTGAGTTAACAGGGTTAAGGTCCTACGAGCAGTACTTC. Translated, it gives CAISELTGLRSYEQYF.

This clone was detected only a few times. The chain recombines TRBV27 with TRBJ2-1; 7 bases match TRBD2. The CDR3 sequence is 13 residues long. The V and J ends lost 6 bases and 5 bases, in that order; junction bases with no gene match: 4. CDR1 and CDR2 (germline): MNHEY, SMNVEV (reference sequence). The CDR3 region has the DNA TGTGCCAGCAGACGGGGAGGGGACAATGAGCAGTTCTTC. Residues: CASRRGGDNEQFF.

The chain uses TRBV27 and TRBJ2-7; unclear D gene. Trimming removed 8 bases from V and 11 bases from J, with 25 bases in between. CDR1 and CDR2 from the germline V gene are MNHEY and SMNVEV (reference sequence). The CDR3 is made up of 14 amino acids. The CDR3 nucleotides read TGTGCCAGCCGCATAACGGTCTCTTCTACCCGGGAGTACTTC. Amino acid sequence: CASRITVSSTREYF.

The genes are TRBV28 and TRBJ2-7; tentatively, D is TRBD1 (6 bases). V lost 4 bases, J lost 2 bases, and 21 bases lay in between. The CDR3 is 17 amino acids. Germline V CDR1 and CDR2: MDHEN, SYDVKM. Here the CDR3 DNA reads TGTGCCAGCAGTTCCCACTTTCGTAGACAGGTTGCCTACGAGCAGTACTTC. Translated, it gives CASSSHFRRQVAYEQYF. The whole variable domain, filled in from reference TRBV28 and TRBJ2-7, reads DVKVTQSSRYLVKRTGEKVFLECVQDMDHENMFWYRQDPGLGLRLIYFSYDVKMKEKGDIPEGYSVSREKKERFSLILESASTNQTSMYLCASSSHFRRQVAYEQYFGPGTRLTVT.

The chain uses TRBV6-6 and TRBJ1-2; D is uncertain. The germline gives CDR1 MNHNY, CDR2 SVGAGI (reference sequence). CDR3 length equals 14 residues. V was cut by 4 bases and J by 0 bases, with 9 bases left in between. The chain's CDR3 is CASSFKRANYGYTF. As DNA, the CDR3 is TGTGCCAGCAGTTTCAAGAGAGCTAACTATGGCTACACCTTC.

The chain links TRBV6-5 to TRBJ1-6; 7 bases are a match to TRBD1. The CDR3 length is 15 residues. V shed 3 bases and J 5 bases; nucleotides not matched to a gene: 4. From germline, CDR1 is MNHEY and CDR2 SVGAGI. The CDR3: CASSYRGLNNSPLHF. In nucleotides, the CDR3 is TGTGCCAGCAGTTATAGGGGGCTTAATAATTCACCCCTCCACTTT.

J is TRBJ2-7 and V is TRBV6-1; possibly TRBD2 for D (6 bases). Germline V gene data show CDR1 as MNHNS and CDR2 as SASEGT. The CDR3 has 16 residues. V lost 0 bases to trimming and J lost 5 bases, with 17 bases between them. The CDR3 loop is CASSEAVGQGGDEQYF. CDR3 DNA sequence: TGTGCCAGCAGTGAAGCGGTTGGGCAGGGAGGAGACGAGCAGTACTTC.

The chain has TRBV25-1 and TRBJ2-2; no reliable D call. Germline V gives CDR1 MGHDK, CDR2 SYGVNS. This CDR3 has 16 amino acids. Between the trimmed V and J ends, which lost 0 bases and 4 bases, there was a span of 12 bases. The CDR3 is CASSEYPGLSTGELFF. Written as DNA, the CDR3 is TGTGCCAGCAGTGAATACCCCGGGTTGAGCACCGGGGAGCTGTTTTTT.

The chain uses TRBV27 and TRBJ1-4, with D tentatively TRBD1 (6 bases). V shed 2 bases and J shed 7 bases, with 11 bases lying between them. Germline V gene data show CDR1 as MNHEY and CDR2 as SMNVEV (reference sequence). This CDR3 has 14 amino acids. CDR3 protein: CASSLRTEGEKLFF. The CDR3 DNA is TGTGCCAGCAGTTTAAGGACAGAGGGTGAAAAACTGTTTTTT.

This clone was seen a few times. The genes are TRBV6-6 and TRBJ1-6; a weak D match, TRBD1 (5 bases). Germline assignment: CDR1 MNHNY and CDR2 SVGAGI (reference sequence). V was shortened by 4 bases and J by 7 bases, with 14 bases between the two germline ends. The CDR3 runs 15 residues. The CDR3 region is CASSFGTSWNSPLHF. In DNA, the CDR3 is TGTGCCAGCAGTTTTGGGACTTCGTGGAATTCACCCCTCCACTTT.

The CDR3 spells CASSLQRRNTGELFF. Written as DNA, the CDR3 is TGTGCCAGCAGCCTCCAGAGGAGGAACACCGGGGAGCTGTTTTTT. The chain is built from TRBV6-1 and TRBJ2-2, with unresolved D. The CDR3 spans 15 residues. Trimming removed 6 bases at V and 1 base at J, with 12 bases between. From germline, CDR1 is MNHNS and CDR2 SASEGT.

This rearrangement joins TRBV9 to TRBJ2-7; 13 nucleotides align to TRBD2. The CDR3 has 16 amino acids. The germline V gene has CDR1 SGDLS and CDR2 YYNGEE. The V and J ends lost 3 bases and 7 bases, in that order; junction bases with no gene match: 10. The CDR3 spells CASSESGTSGIGEQYF. The CDR3 bases are TGTGCCAGCAGCGAATCCGGGACTAGCGGGATCGGTGAGCAGTACTTC.

The chain is built from TRBV12-5 and TRBJ2-3; 10 nucleotides agree with TRBD2. Unmatched junction bases numbered 8, after V lost 2 bases and J lost 6 bases. Germline CDR1 and CDR2: LGHNT and FRNRAP. The CDR3 totals 16 residues. The CDR3: CASGLPRGSGGDTQYF. Written as DNA, the CDR3 is TGTGCTAGTGGTTTGCCACGGGGTAGCGGGGGGGATACGCAGTATTTT. The entire variable domain, with the rest obtained from reference TRBV12-5 and TRBJ2-3, is as follows: DARVTQTPRHKVTEMGQEVTMRCQPILGHNTVFWYRQTMMQGLELLAYFRNRAPLDDSGMPKDRFSAEMPDATLATLKIQPSEPRDSAVYFCASGLPRGSGGDTQYFGPGTRLTVL.